The 30 T cell receptor beta chains below come from one sample, sequenced in a study of T cells after yellow fever vaccination (dated by TCRdb to between 2019 and 2020). The sample's treatment or condition label is to be understood as: live attenuated yellow fever vaccine strain. Preparation of the library involved 5' RACE. Sequencing took place on an Illumina HiSeq 2500. TCRdb reprocessed the public reads (quality trimming at Q25 with fastp, clone calling with MiXCR) and kept in-frame beta chains. All rows with the same CDR3 protein become a single entry with the most common DNA and genes. The sample table contains about 74,000 distinct CDR3 sequences; only one count was recorded for about 6.6% of them. The ten largest account for around a third of the sample. Specimen: CD8+ T cells sorted from PBMCs, collected roughly 5 days after the first yellow fever vaccination. Receptor source: a man younger than 30 who received the YFV17D yellow fever vaccine.

This clonotype was observed a handful of times. The V and J genes are TRBV5-5 and TRBJ1-1; D is perhaps TRBD1 (5 bases). Germline lookup yields CDR1 SGHKS and CDR2 YYEKEE (reference sequence). Between the trimmed V and J ends, which lost 1 base and 2 bases, there was a span of 9 bases. This CDR3 is built from 14 residues. Here the CDR3 reads CASSLRGTNTEAFF. Here the CDR3 DNA reads TGTGCCAGCAGCTTGCGGGGCACAAACACTGAAGCTTTCTTT.

This clonotype has just a few counts. The chain joins TRBV7-9 to TRBJ2-7; D is unclear. This CDR3 is 16 amino acids long. CDR1 and CDR2 from the germline V gene are SEHNR and FQNEAQ (reference sequence). V was clipped by 3 bases and J by 3 bases, with 18 bases between them. The CDR3 is CASSFNSDPENYEQYV. The CDR3 region has the DNA TGTGCCAGCAGCTTTAACTCAGACCCGGAAAACTACGAGCAGTACGTC.

This clonotype was counted at least ten times. The rearrangement uses TRBV24-1 and TRBJ2-3; tentative D call: TRBD2 (6 bases). Germline CDR1 and CDR2: KGHDR and SFDVKD. V lost 3 bases, J lost 5 bases, and 8 bases lay in between. CDR3 length: 13 amino acids. CDR3 region: CATSDPGGDTQYF. DNA of the CDR3: TGTGCCACCAGTGATCCCGGGGGAGATACGCAGTATTTT.

This chain links TRBV27 with TRBJ2-7; 8 bases map to TRBD1. The V gene's germline CDR1 is MNHEY and CDR2 SMNVEV (reference sequence). CDR3 length: 13 amino acids. V shed 6 bases, J shed 3 bases, and the junction held 4 bases outside the gene matches. The CDR3 loop is CASSLGQDYEQYF. In nucleotides, the CDR3 is TGTGCCAGCAGCCTGGGACAGGACTACGAGCAGTACTTC.

This clonotype appeared many times. The chain has TRBV5-1 and TRBJ1-4; maybe TRBD1 (5 bases). Germline lookup yields CDR1 SGHRS and CDR2 YFSETQ. The CDR3 has 14 residues. Between the trimmed V and J ends, which lost 5 bases and 5 bases, there was a span of 13 bases. The chain's CDR3 is CASRAGTANEKLFF. The CDR3, as DNA: TGCGCCAGCAGGGCCGGGACTGCGAATGAAAAACTGTTTTTT.

This clonotype was counted many times. The rearrangement joins TRBV4-1 to TRBJ1-1; no clear D. Germline values: CDR1 MGHRA, CDR2 YSYEKL. The CDR3 consists of 14 residues. With 4 bases removed from V and 0 bases from J, the gap between germline ends came to 9 bases. The CDR3 DNA sequence: TGCGCCAGCAGCCGCGAACCCTTGAACACTGAAGCTTTCTTT. Amino acids: CASSREPLNTEAFF.

This clonotype was picked up a small number of times. The V call is TRBV20-1, the J call TRBJ2-1, with a tentative D call TRBD2 (5 bases). This CDR3 region has 14 residues. V was trimmed by 1 base and J by 6 bases, leaving 13 bases between them. Germline CDR1 reads DFQATT; CDR2 reads SNEGSKA (reference sequence). CDR3 loop: CSARGSLAGNEQFF. The CDR3 DNA sequence: TGCAGTGCTAGAGGCTCCCTCGCGGGCAATGAGCAGTTCTTC.

This clonotype was seen ten or more times. The chain carries TRBV9 and TRBJ2-6, with no clear D. V was trimmed by 4 bases and J by 2 bases, leaving 1 base between them. Germline values: CDR1 SGDLS, CDR2 YYNGEE. The CDR3 spans 12 residues. As DNA, the CDR3 is TGTGCCAGCAGCCCTGGGGCCAACGTCCTGACTTTC. Its protein is CASSPGANVLTF.

This clonotype showed up just a few times. The chain is built from TRBV27 and TRBJ2-1; TRBD2 matches at 9 bases. V lost 5 bases, J lost 7 bases, and 9 bases stayed unmatched. CDR1 and CDR2 from the germline V gene are MNHEY and SMNVEV (reference sequence). The CDR3 is 15 amino acids. CDR3 sequence: CASSTISGGVNEQFF. The CDR3 bases are TGTGCCAGCAGTACTATTAGCGGGGGTGTAAATGAGCAGTTCTTC.

About this clonotype itself: A much more abundant neighbour one base away suggests this may be a read error. The chain carries TRBV9 and TRBJ1-1, with D unclear. Germline V gene lookup returns CDR1 SGDLS and CDR2 YYNGEE. This CDR3 has 11 amino acids. As DNA, the CDR3 is TGTTCCAGCAGCGTCGGTACTGAAGCTTTCTTT. This translates into CSSSVGTEAFF.

This sequence joins TRBV9 and TRBJ2-1; D not resolved. CDR1 SGDLS and CDR2 YYNGEE come from the germline V gene. Trimming pared 4 bases from V and 0 bases from J, leaving 14 bases between. The CDR3 is 16 amino acids. CDR3 in amino acids: CASSYKTDRSYNEQFF. CDR3 DNA sequence: TGTGCCAGCAGCTATAAGACGGACCGCTCCTACAATGAGCAGTTCTTC.

The rearrangement joins TRBV20-1 to TRBJ1-1; 7 bases align to TRBD1. The CDR3 consists of 13 residues. Germline V gives CDR1 DFQATT, CDR2 SNEGSKA (reference sequence). Unmatched junction bases numbered 9, after V lost 3 bases and J lost 8 bases. The CDR3 loop is CSASILRGQEAFF. The CDR3 DNA is TGCAGTGCTAGTATACTTAGGGGACAGGAAGCTTTCTTT.

The table lists this clonotype with a few counts. The chain uses TRBV11-1 and TRBJ2-5; TRBD1 or TRBD2 may be the D gene (5 bases each). CDR1 is SGHAT and CDR2 is FQDESV in the germline V gene (reference sequence). The V end lost 7 bases, the J end lost 2 bases, and 26 bases lay between the germline ends. The CDR3 contains 18 residues. The CDR3 loop reads CASILLPGASRVQETQYF. CDR3 in DNA: TGTGCCAGCATCCTTCTCCCTGGGGCTAGCAGGGTTCAAGAGACCCAGTACTTC.

This clonotype was detected ten times or more. The chain links TRBV10-2 to TRBJ2-7, with D unresolved. The V end lost 5 bases, the J end lost 1 base, and 6 bases lay between the germline ends. The germline CDR1 and CDR2 sequences are WSHSY and SAAADI. The CDR3 length is 12 residues. CDR3 sequence (DNA): TGCGCCAGCAGTCCGGTTTCCTACGAGCAGTACTTC. Amino acid sequence: CASSPVSYEQYF.

Ten or more counts support this clonotype. The V gene is TRBV4-1, the J gene TRBJ2-5, with TRBD2 matching 8 bases. Unmatched junction bases numbered 9, after V lost 4 bases and J lost 5 bases. This CDR3 comprises 15 residues. CDR1 and CDR2 (germline): MGHRA, YSYEKL. The CDR3 sequence: CASSRPGLVGETQYF. The CDR3 DNA is TGCGCCAGCAGCCGACCGGGACTAGTCGGGGAGACCCAGTACTTC.

This clonotype showed up many times. J is TRBJ2-2 and V is TRBV12-3 or TRBV12-4; tentatively, D is TRBD2 (5 bases). There are 14 residues in the CDR3. Trimming stripped 4 bases from V and 4 bases from J, with 10 bases between. The CDR3 DNA reads as TGTGCCAGCAGTTGGTCCGAGGGCACCGGGGAGCTGTTTTTT. Amino acid sequence: CASSWSEGTGELFF.

Remarks on this clonotype: Given a much more abundant clone one base away, this may be a read error. The chain uses TRBV29-1 and TRBJ1-1; D gene ambiguous. The V gene lost 7 bases and the J gene lost 2 bases, with 11 bases spanning the gap. Germline values: CDR1 SQVTM, CDR2 ANQGSEA. The CDR3 covers 12 residues. The CDR3 nucleotides are TGCAGCGAGGGCCATATCAACACTGAAGCTTTCTTT. The encoded protein is CSEGHINTEAFF.

This clonotype was observed at least ten times. This sequence joins TRBV29-1 and TRBJ1-1, with D unclear. The CDR3 covers 12 residues. The germline gives CDR1 SQVTM, CDR2 ANQGSEA. Trimming took 4 bases from V and 0 from J, leaving 6 bases between them. CDR3 in amino acids: CSVGVMNTEAFF. The DNA of the CDR3 is TGCAGCGTTGGTGTCATGAACACTGAAGCTTTCTTT.

The chain carries TRBV7-9 and TRBJ1-5; TRBD1 agrees at 8 bases. This CDR3 is built from 15 residues. CDR1 is SEHNR and CDR2 is FQNEAQ in the germline V gene (reference sequence). The trim removed 3 bases at V and 3 bases at J, leaving 4 bases unmatched. CDR3 bases: TGTGCCAGCAGCTTGTCGGACAGGGACAATCAGCCCCAGCATTTT. Translating it yields CASSLSDRDNQPQHF.

This clonotype was seen a handful of times. The gene calls are TRBV10-2 and TRBJ2-7, with a possible D match to TRBD1 (6 bases). CDR1 and CDR2 from the germline V gene are WSHSY and SAAADI. The CDR3 consists of 14 residues. Trimming took 2 bases from V and 3 from J, leaving 11 bases between them. The CDR3 loop is CASSEKGRGYEQYF. CDR3 DNA: TGCGCCAGCAGTGAGAAGGGCAGGGGCTACGAGCAGTACTTC.

This clonotype has a handful of counts. The chain joins TRBV29-1 to TRBJ1-2; 7 nucleotides line up with TRBD1. The CDR3 has 13 amino acids. CDR1 SQVTM and CDR2 ANQGSEA come from the germline V gene. Trimming cost V 7 bases and J 2 bases; bases outside gene matches: 7. CDR3 in DNA: TGCAGCGCCTTGGGACAGACGAACTATGGCTACACCTTC. Its protein is CSALGQTNYGYTF. The full variable domain, completed using reference TRBV29-1 and TRBJ1-2, is SAVISQKPSRDICQRGTSLTIQCQVDSQVTMMFWYRQQPGQSLTLIATANQGSEATYESGFVIDKFPISRPNLTFSTLTVSNMSPEDSSIYLCSALGQTNYGYTFGSGTRLTVV.

A few counts support this clonotype. J is TRBJ2-1 and V is TRBV19; 7 bases line up with TRBD1. Germline lookup yields CDR1 LNHDA and CDR2 SQIVND (reference sequence). The CDR3 spans 13 residues. Trimming removed 1 base from V and 10 bases from J; junction bases left unmatched: 4. CDR3 protein: CASSIGQGTEQFF. The DNA of the CDR3 is TGTGCCAGTAGTATAGGACAGGGAACCGAGCAGTTCTTC.

The table lists this clonotype with many counts. This rearrangement joins TRBV6-5 to TRBJ2-3; 9 bases match TRBD1. There are 14 residues in the CDR3. Germline V CDR1 and CDR2: MNHEY, SVGAGI. Losses at the gene ends were 4 bases for V and 5 bases for J; bases not matched to a gene: 4. The CDR3 DNA is TGTGCCAGCAGTTGGACAGGGGAGGAAGATACGCAGTATTTT. Its translation is CASSWTGEEDTQYF.

The sample holds a few counts of this clonotype. The chain recombines TRBV11-2 with TRBJ1-1; 10 bases map to TRBD1. Unmatched junction bases numbered 11, after V lost 3 bases and J lost 1 base. Germline loops: CDR1 SGHAT, CDR2 FQNNGV. This CDR3 contains 18 residues. The CDR3 region is CASSFRDRGPSGNTEAFF. The CDR3 DNA reads TGTGCCAGCAGCTTCCGGGACAGGGGTCCCTCGGGGAACACTGAAGCTTTCTTT. Based on the CDR3 plus reference TRBV11-2 and TRBJ1-1, the full variable domain is EAGVAQSPRYKIIEKRQSVAFWCNPISGHATLYWYQQILGQGPKLLIQFQNNGVVDDSQLPKDRFSAERLKGVDSTLKIQPAKLEDSAVYLCASSFRDRGPSGNTEAFFGQGTRLTVV.

The J gene is TRBJ2-7, the V gene TRBV5-5; the match to TRBD1 covers 12 bases. V was clipped by 5 bases and J by 6 bases; unmatched bases: 6. This CDR3 spans 14 amino acids. Germline V CDR1 and CDR2: SGHKS, YYEKEE (reference sequence). Written as DNA, the CDR3 is TGTGCCAGCAGTACCGGGACAGGGGGCCCCGAGCAGTACTTC. It encodes CASSTGTGGPEQYF. The whole variable domain, remainder taken from reference TRBV5-5 and TRBJ2-7, is DAGVTQSPTHLIKTRGQQVTLRCSPISGHKSVSWYQQVLGQGPQFIFQYYEKEERGRGNFPDRFSARQFPNYSSELNVNALLLGDSALYLCASSTGTGGPEQYFGPGTRLTVT.

This clonotype was picked up many times. V is TRBV4-1 and J is TRBJ1-5; no definite D call. The CDR3 spans 14 residues. V shed 1 base and J shed 4 bases, with 8 bases lying between them. CDR1 and CDR2 (germline): MGHRA, YSYEKL. CDR3 protein: CASSQGGINQPQHF. CDR3 DNA: TGCGCCAGCAGCCAAGGAGGGATTAATCAGCCCCAGCATTTT.

The rearrangement links TRBV11-3 to TRBJ2-2; TRBD1 or TRBD2 may be the D gene (5 bases each). The V end was cut by 5 bases, the J end by 7 bases, with 11 bases between. The CDR3 has 13 residues. Germline values: CDR1 SGHNT, CDR2 YENEEA. CDR3 sequence (DNA): TGTGCCAGCAGCCGGATGGGGGTCGGGGAGCTGTTTTTT. Its translation is CASSRMGVGELFF.

This clonotype was recorded a few times. The chain recombines TRBV7-2 with TRBJ1-4; 10 bases are shared with TRBD1. There are 15 residues in the CDR3. With 6 bases clipped from V and 8 bases from J, the junction kept 9 bases outside the gene matches. CDR1 and CDR2 (germline): SGHTA, FQGNSA. For the CDR3, the DNA is TGTGCCAGCAGTCCAGAGCGGACAGGGGGGGAAAAACTGTTTTTT. Its protein product is CASSPERTGGEKLFF.

Many counts were recorded for this clonotype. The chain carries TRBV10-1 and TRBJ2-2; maybe TRBD2 (5 bases). From germline, CDR1 is WNHNN and CDR2 SYGVQD (reference sequence). The CDR3 covers 14 residues. Trimming shortened V by 6 bases and J by 4 bases, and 12 bases separated the two germline ends. The CDR3: CASRAVLGTGELFF. The CDR3 nucleotides read TGCGCCAGCAGAGCGGTTCTGGGCACCGGGGAGCTGTTTTTT.

This clonotype was found many times. V usage is TRBV7-9 and J usage is TRBJ1-1; possibly TRBD1 for D (5 bases). Germline CDR1 SEHNR, CDR2 FQNEAQ (reference sequence). Trimming took 2 bases from V and 8 from J, leaving 15 bases between them. The length of the CDR3 is 14 residues. CDR3 DNA sequence: TGTGCCAGCAGCTTAACAGATAGTGACAGCGAAGCTTTCTTT. Its translation is CASSLTDSDSEAFF.